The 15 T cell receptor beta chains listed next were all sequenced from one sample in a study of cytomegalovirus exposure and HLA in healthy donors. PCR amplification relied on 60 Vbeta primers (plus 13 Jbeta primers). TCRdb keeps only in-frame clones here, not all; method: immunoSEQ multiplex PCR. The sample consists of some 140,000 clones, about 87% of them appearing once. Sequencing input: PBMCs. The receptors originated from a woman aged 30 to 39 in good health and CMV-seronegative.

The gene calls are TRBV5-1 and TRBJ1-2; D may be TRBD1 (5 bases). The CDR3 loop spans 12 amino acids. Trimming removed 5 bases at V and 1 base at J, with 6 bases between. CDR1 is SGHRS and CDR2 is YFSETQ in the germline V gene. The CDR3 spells CASRQGNYGYTF. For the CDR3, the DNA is TGCGCCAGCAGGCAGGGTAACTATGGCTACACCTTC.

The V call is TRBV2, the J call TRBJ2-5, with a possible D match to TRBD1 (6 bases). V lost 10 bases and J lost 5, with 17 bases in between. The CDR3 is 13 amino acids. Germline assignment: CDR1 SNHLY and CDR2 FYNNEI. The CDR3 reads CAKKTGTGETQYF. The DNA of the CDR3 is TGTGCCAAAAAGACAGGCACCGGTGAGACCCAGTACTTC.

The CDR3 loop is CASSRGLSTDTQYF. CDR3 DNA: TGTGCCAGCAGCCGGGGACTATCCACAGATACGCAGTATTTT. This chain uses TRBV14 with TRBJ2-3, with 7 bases that match TRBD2. The CDR3 length is 14 residues. CDR1 is SGHDN and CDR2 is FVKESK in the germline V gene. The J segment lost 2 bases and the V segment lost 4 bases, leaving 3 bases of the junction unmatched.

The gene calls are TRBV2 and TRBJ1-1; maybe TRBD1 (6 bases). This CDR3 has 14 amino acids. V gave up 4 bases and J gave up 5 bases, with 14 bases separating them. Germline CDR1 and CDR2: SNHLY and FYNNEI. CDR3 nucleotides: TGTGCCAGCAGTGGGCAGGGGATTATGACTGAAGCTTTCTTT. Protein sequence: CASSGQGIMTEAFF.

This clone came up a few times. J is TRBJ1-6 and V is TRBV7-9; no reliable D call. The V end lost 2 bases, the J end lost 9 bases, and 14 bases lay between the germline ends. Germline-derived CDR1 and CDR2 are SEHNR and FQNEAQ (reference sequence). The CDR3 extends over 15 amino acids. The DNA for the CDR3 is TGTGCCAGCAGCTTAACGAGGGCTGGGCGTTCACCCCTCCACTTT. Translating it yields CASSLTRAGRSPLHF.

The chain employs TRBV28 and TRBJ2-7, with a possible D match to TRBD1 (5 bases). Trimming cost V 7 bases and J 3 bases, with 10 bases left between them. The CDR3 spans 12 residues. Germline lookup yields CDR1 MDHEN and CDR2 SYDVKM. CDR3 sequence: CASTGQSYEQYF. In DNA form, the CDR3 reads TGTGCCAGCACCGGACAAAGCTACGAGCAGTACTTC.

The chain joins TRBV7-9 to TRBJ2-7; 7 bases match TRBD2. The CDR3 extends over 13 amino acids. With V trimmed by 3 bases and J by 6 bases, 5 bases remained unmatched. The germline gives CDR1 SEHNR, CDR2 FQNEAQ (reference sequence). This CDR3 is CASSFGLVGEQYF. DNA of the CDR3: TGTGCCAGCAGCTTCGGACTAGTCGGCGAGCAGTACTTC.

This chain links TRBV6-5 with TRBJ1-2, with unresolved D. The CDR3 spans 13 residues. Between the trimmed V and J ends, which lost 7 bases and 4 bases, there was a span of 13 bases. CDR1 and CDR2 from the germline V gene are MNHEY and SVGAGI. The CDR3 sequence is CASMGFGSYGYTF. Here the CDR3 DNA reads TGTGCCAGCATGGGATTTGGGAGCTATGGCTACACCTTC.

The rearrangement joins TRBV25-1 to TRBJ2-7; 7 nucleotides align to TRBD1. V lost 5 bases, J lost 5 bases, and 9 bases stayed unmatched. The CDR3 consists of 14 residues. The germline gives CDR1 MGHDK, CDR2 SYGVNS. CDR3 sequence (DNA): TGTGCCAGCAGTAAACAGGGGAACGTAGACGAGCAGTACTTC. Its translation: CASSKQGNVDEQYF.

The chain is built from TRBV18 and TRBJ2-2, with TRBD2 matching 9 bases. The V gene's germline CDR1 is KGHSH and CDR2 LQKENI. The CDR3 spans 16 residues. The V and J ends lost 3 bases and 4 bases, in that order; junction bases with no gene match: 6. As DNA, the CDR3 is TGTGCCAGCTCACCGTCGGTAGCGGGAGTCACCGGGGAGCTGTTTTTT. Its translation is CASSPSVAGVTGELFF.

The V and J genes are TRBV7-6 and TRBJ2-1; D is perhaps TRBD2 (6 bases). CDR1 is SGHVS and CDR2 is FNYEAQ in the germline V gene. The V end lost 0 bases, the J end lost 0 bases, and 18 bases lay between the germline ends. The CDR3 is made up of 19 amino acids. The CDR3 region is CASSLALWEELSSYNEQFF. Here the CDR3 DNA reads TGTGCCAGCAGCTTAGCGCTGTGGGAGGAACTGAGCTCCTACAATGAGCAGTTCTTC.

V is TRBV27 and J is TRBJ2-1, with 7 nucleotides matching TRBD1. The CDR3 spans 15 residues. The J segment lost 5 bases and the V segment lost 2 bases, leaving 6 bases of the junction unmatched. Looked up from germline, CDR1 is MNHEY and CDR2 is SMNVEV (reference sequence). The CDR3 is CASSLRDRDHNEQFF. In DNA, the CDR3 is TGTGCCAGCAGTTTAAGGGACAGAGACCACAATGAGCAGTTCTTC.

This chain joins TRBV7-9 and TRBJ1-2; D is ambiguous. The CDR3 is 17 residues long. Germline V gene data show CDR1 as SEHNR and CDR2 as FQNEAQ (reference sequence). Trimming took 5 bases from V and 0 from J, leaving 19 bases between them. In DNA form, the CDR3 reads TGTGCCAGCAGCCACAACGAACGTGGGCTGGCTAACTATGGCTACACCTTC. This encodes CASSHNERGLANYGYTF.

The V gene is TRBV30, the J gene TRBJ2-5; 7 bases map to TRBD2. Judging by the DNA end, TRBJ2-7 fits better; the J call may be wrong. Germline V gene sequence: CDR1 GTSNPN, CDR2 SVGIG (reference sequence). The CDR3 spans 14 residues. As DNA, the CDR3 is TGTGCCTGGAGTGGGGGGGGTTCGACCTACGAGCAGTACTTC. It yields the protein CAWSGGGSTYEQYF.

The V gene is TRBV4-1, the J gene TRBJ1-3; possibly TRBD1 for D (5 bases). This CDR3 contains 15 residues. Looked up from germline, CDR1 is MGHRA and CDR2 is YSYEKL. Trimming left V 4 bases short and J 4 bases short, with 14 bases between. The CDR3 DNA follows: TGCGCCAGCAGCCCCCGGACATGGCACGGAAACACCATATATTTT. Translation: CASSPRTWHGNTIYF.